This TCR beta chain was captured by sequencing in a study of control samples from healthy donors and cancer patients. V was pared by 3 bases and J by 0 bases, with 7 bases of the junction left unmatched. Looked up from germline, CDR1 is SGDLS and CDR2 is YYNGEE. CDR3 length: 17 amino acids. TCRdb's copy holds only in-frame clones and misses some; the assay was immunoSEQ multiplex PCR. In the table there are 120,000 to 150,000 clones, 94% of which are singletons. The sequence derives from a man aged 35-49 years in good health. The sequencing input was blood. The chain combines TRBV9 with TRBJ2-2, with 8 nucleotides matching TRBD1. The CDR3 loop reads CASSAPQDRANTGELFF. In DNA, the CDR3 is TGTGCCAGCAGCGCCCCACAGGACAGGGCGAACACCGGGGAGCTGTTTTTT.